This is a list of T cell receptor beta chains from one sample in a study of T-cell reconstitution after alpha-beta-depleted transplantation in children. TCRdb ran MiXCR on the PCR reads and lists one entry per CDR3 protein. Of about 870,000 distinct CDR3 sequences in the sample, around 17% were seen once. The starting material was PBMCs, mostly from graft donor cells, obtained 360 days after TCRalphabeta/CD19-depleted stem cell transplant. Source of these receptors: a male patient younger than 18 who had a stem cell transplant for acute lymphoblastic leukemia, so the T cells may come from the graft donor. Each CDR3 is given with its conserved first and last residue. A D gene is named only where the DNA matches it firmly. Size is stated for part of the rows, as once, few or many counts, or as a class when the clone is expanded.

clone size	D gene	J gene	V gene	CDR3 protein	CDR3 DNA
.	.	TRBJ2-5	TRBV20-1	CSARGVGTGETQYF	TGCAGTGCCCGAGGGGTAGGCACGGGGGAGACCCAGTACTTC
.	.	TRBJ2-5	TRBV6-5	CASTSGEVGLKTQYF	TGTGCCAGCACTTCGGGGGAGGTGGGCCTGAAGACCCAGTACTTC
.	TRBD1	TRBJ2-2	TRBV4-1	CASSRLDRGVDTGELFF	TGCGCCAGCAGCCGGTTGGACAGGGGAGTCGACACCGGGGAGCTGTTTTTT
few	.	TRBJ2-2	TRBV21-1	CASRMEGGELFF	TGTGCCAGCAGAATGGAAGGCGGGGAGCTGTTTTTT
many	.	TRBJ2-2	TRBV24-1	CATSDLVAGELFF	TGTGCCACCAGTGATTTAGTTGCCGGGGAGCTGTTTTTT
few	TRBD2	TRBJ2-1	TRBV2	CAIATSGIYNEQFF	TGTGCCATCGCGACTAGCGGGATCTACAATGAGCAGTTCTTC
many	TRBD2	TRBJ2-1	TRBV29-1	CSVEDWASGSSYNEQFF	TGCAGCGTTGAAGATTGGGCTAGCGGGAGCTCCTACAATGAGCAGTTCTTC
few	.	TRBJ1-5	TRBV6-5	CASRGLGPPQHF	TGTGCCAGCCGGGGCCTTGGGCCGCCCCAGCATTTT
few	TRBD2	TRBJ2-1	TRBV6-1	CAALPEASGRREQFF	TGTGCCGCCCTCCCCGAGGCTAGCGGGAGAAGAGAGCAGTTCTTC
.	TRBD2	TRBJ2-7	TRBV4-2	CASSPWTSGSQYF	TGTGCCAGCAGCCCTTGGACTAGCGGGAGCCAGTACTTC
many	.	TRBJ1-5	TRBV20-1	CSASRQNGNQPQHF	TGCAGTGCTAGTCGGCAGAATGGCAATCAGCCCCAGCATTTT
many	.	TRBJ1-5	TRBV5-4	CASSLAGPQPQHF	TGTGCCAGCAGCTTGGCAGGGCCTCAGCCCCAGCATTTT
.	.	TRBJ2-1	TRBV11-2	CASLRGFRQFF	TGTGCCAGCCTCCGGGGCTTTCGGCAGTTCTTC
few	TRBD2	TRBJ2-1	TRBV2	CASRTASGRNEQFF	TGTGCCAGCCGCACGGCTAGCGGGAGGAATGAGCAGTTCTTC
few	TRBD1	TRBJ2-5	TRBV5-1	CASRRTGGAGETQYF	TGCGCCAGCAGACGGACAGGGGGCGCGGGAGAGACCCAGTACTTC
few	.	TRBJ1-1	TRBV19	CASSVTGTKAFF	TGTGCCAGTAGTGTTACCGGGACAAAAGCTTTCTTT
few	.	TRBJ2-5	TRBV7-9	CASSLEMGVQETQYF	TGTGCCAGCAGCTTAGAGATGGGGGTCCAAGAGACCCAGTACTTC
few	.	TRBJ1-5	TRBV27	CASSFMRGNQPQHF	TGTGCCAGCAGTTTTATGAGAGGGAATCAGCCCCAGCATTTT
.	.	TRBJ2-1	TRBV14	CASSQVQRARDEQFF	TGTGCCAGCAGCCAAGTCCAGCGGGCGAGGGATGAGCAGTTCTTC
few	.	TRBJ2-5	TRBV21-1	CASLRTSGGEETQYF	TGTGCCAGCCTTAGGACTAGCGGGGGAGAAGAGACCCAGTACTTC
.	.	TRBJ1-2	TRBV5-1	CASSLWAQRLYGYTF	TGCGCCAGCAGCTTGTGGGCACAGCGGCTCTATGGCTACACCTTC
.	TRBD1	TRBJ2-4	TRBV7-9	CASSTWTGETKNIQYF	TGTGCCAGCAGCACTTGGACAGGCGAGACCAAAAACATTCAGTACTTC
few	.	TRBJ2-3	TRBV9	CASSVVGGSGADTQYF	TGTGCCAGCAGCGTAGTAGGAGGGAGCGGCGCAGATACGCAGTATTTT
.	TRBD2	TRBJ2-7	TRBV7-3	CASAYERGSYEQYF	TGTGCCAGCGCTTACGAGCGGGGCTCCTACGAGCAGTACTTC
few	.	TRBJ2-1	TRBV6-2/TRBV6-3	CASSYIRAFWQFF	TGTGCCAGCAGTTACATTCGGGCTTTTTGGCAGTTCTTC
.	TRBD1	TRBJ1-4	TRBV9	CASSHSRRTGDEKLFF	TGTGCCAGCAGCCACAGTCGCAGGACAGGGGACGAAAAACTGTTTTTT
few	.	TRBJ2-7	TRBV27	CASSLSPHYEQYF	TGTGCCAGCAGTTTAAGTCCCCACTACGAGCAGTACTTC
.	.	TRBJ2-3	TRBV5-1	CASSSGAGAFTDTQYF	TGCGCCAGCAGCTCGGGGGCGGGAGCCTTCACAGATACGCAGTATTTT
few	.	TRBJ2-1	TRBV5-1	CASSLGGTEQFF	TGCGCCAGCAGCTTGGGAGGTACTGAGCAGTTCTTC
many	.	TRBJ2-3	TRBV29-1	CSSLSDTQYF	TGCAGCTCGCTTTCGGATACGCAGTATTTT
.	.	TRBJ2-2	TRBV29-1	CSVEEASENTGELFF	TGCAGCGTTGAAGAGGCCTCGGAGAACACCGGGGAGCTGTTTTTT
few	.	TRBJ2-7	TRBV5-1	CASSLVGDNSYEQYF	TGCGCCAGCAGCTTGGTGGGGGACAATTCCTACGAGCAGTACTTC
many	.	TRBJ2-1	TRBV2	CASRLSGEQFF	TGTGCCAGCAGACTGTCTGGGGAGCAGTTCTTC
.	.	TRBJ1-5	TRBV7-8	CASSPQGHGNQPQHF	TGTGCCAGCAGCCCGCAGGGGCATGGCAATCAGCCCCAGCATTTT
.	.	TRBJ2-5	TRBV12-3/TRBV12-4	CASSFWQGRETQYF	TGTGCCAGCAGTTTCTGGCAGGGGAGAGAGACCCAGTACTTC
.	.	TRBJ2-7	TRBV3-1	CASSIKTTIQYF	TGTGCCAGCAGCATAAAGACGACTATTCAGTACTTC
.	.	TRBJ2-3	TRBV6-1	CASRAVTDTQYF	TGTGCCAGCAGGGCAGTCACAGATACGCAGTATTTT
few	.	TRBJ2-7	TRBV11-2	CASSHPGAAEQYF	TGTGCCAGCAGTCACCCCGGGGCAGCCGAGCAGTACTTC
.	.	TRBJ2-2	TRBV30	CAWSTWPNTGELFF	TGTGCCTGGAGTACTTGGCCGAACACCGGGGAGCTGTTTTTT
.	TRBD1	TRBJ1-2	TRBV4-1	CASSQVSGGTYGYTF	TGCGCCAGCAGCCAAGTGTCAGGGGGCACCTATGGCTACACCTTC
.	.	TRBJ1-2	TRBV6-1	CASRLTGTHGYTF	TGTGCCAGCAGGCTTACAGGAACTCATGGCTACACCTTC
.	.	TRBJ2-1	TRBV20-1	CSARTGIYNEQFF	TGCAGTGCTAGGACGGGAATTTACAATGAGCAGTTCTTC
.	.	TRBJ1-5	TRBV27	CASSFGHNSNQPQHF	TGTGCCAGCAGTTTTGGACACAATAGCAATCAGCCCCAGCATTTT
many	.	TRBJ2-1	TRBV5-1	CASSLAGARGAEQFF	TGCGCCAGCAGCTTGGCGGGGGCTAGGGGGGCGGAGCAGTTCTTC
.	TRBD2	TRBJ2-1	TRBV20-1	CSARGKGLLYNEQFF	TGCAGTGCTAGAGGAAAGGGACTACTATACAATGAGCAGTTCTTC
few	.	TRBJ2-7	TRBV19	CASSIGREEQYF	TGTGCCAGTAGTATTGGCAGGGAAGAGCAGTACTTC
many	TRBD2	TRBJ2-7	TRBV5-1	CASSLTSGIGEQYF	TGCGCCAGCAGCTTAACTAGCGGGATAGGGGAGCAGTACTTC
many	.	TRBJ2-5	TRBV4-1	CASSQDAPGLETQYF	TGCGCCAGCAGCCAAGATGCACCGGGATTAGAGACCCAGTACTTC
many	.	TRBJ2-7	TRBV9	CASSVGVAAYEQYF	TGTGCCAGCAGCGTAGGTGTAGCGGCCTACGAGCAGTACTTC
.	.	TRBJ1-1	TRBV20-1	CSASSRLGWAFF	TGCAGTGCTAGCTCCCGGCTGGGTTGGGCTTTCTTT
.	TRBD2	TRBJ2-1	TRBV11-2	CASSLDSGGSWFF	TGTGCCAGCAGCTTAGATTCGGGGGGTTCCTGGTTCTTC
.	.	TRBJ1-1	TRBV10-3	CAISEPRGRGNTEAFF	TGTGCCATCAGTGAGCCCCGAGGGCGGGGGAACACTGAAGCTTTCTTT
.	.	TRBJ2-3	TRBV4-1	CASSHPGLTPPAQYF	TGCGCCAGCAGCCACCCGGGACTTACCCCCCCCGCGCAGTATTTT
many	TRBD1	TRBJ2-7	TRBV7-9	CASSYTGDGYEQYF	TGTGCCAGCAGCTATACAGGGGATGGCTACGAGCAGTACTTC
few	.	TRBJ2-7	TRBV6-1	CASSEPGNYEQYF	TGTGCCAGCAGTGAACCTGGCAACTACGAGCAGTACTTC
.	.	TRBJ1-2	TRBV5-1	CASKGQALGYTF	TGCGCCAGCAAGGGGCAGGCCCTGGGCTACACCTTC
few	.	TRBJ2-5	TRBV7-9	CASSLVHETQYF	TGTGCCAGCAGCTTAGTTCACGAGACCCAGTACTTC
.	.	TRBJ2-6	TRBV20-1	CSAARRTSGANVLTF	TGCAGTGCTGCCCGGAGGACCTCTGGGGCCAACGTCCTGACTTTC